The 25 T cell receptor beta chains listed next were all sequenced from one sample in a study of tumor-infiltrating lymphocytes in glioblastoma multiforme (dated by TCRdb to about 2017). TCRdb names Illumina HiSeq 2500 as the instrument used. TCRB libraries were constructed from RNA through three rounds of nested multiplex PCR following a modified ARM-PCR protocol with multiple V-beta primers and a C-beta primer. The public reads were reprocessed in TCRdb via fastp at Q25 and MiXCR, keeping in-frame beta chains. Records with the same CDR3 protein are collapsed into one entry carrying the most frequent genes and DNA. The sample table shows over 10,000 distinct CDR3 sequences, and approximately 72% are seen once. Of the sample, 25% to 35% is held by the ten largest clones. Sequencing input: brain tumor tissue. Source of these receptors: a male donor with glioblastoma.

As for this clonotype: This may arise from a read error, as a much more abundant clone is one base away. The chain uses TRBV11-1 and TRBJ2-5, with 9 bases fitting TRBD1. The CDR3 is 14 amino acids. From germline, CDR1 is SGHAT and CDR2 FQDESV (reference sequence). The CDR3 is CASSSGQGKEIQYF. As DNA, the CDR3 is TGTGCCAGCAGCTCAGGACAGGGGAAAGAGATCCAGTACTTC.

V usage is TRBV20-1 and J usage is TRBJ1-5; D remains ambiguous. V was clipped by 3 bases and J by 0 bases, with 18 bases between them. The germline V gene encodes CDR1 DFQATT and CDR2 SNEGSKA (reference sequence). CDR3 length: 17 amino acids. CDR3 in amino acids: CSASGPVEGYSNQPQHF. The CDR3 DNA reads TGCAGTGCTAGCGGGCCAGTTGAGGGTTATAGCAATCAGCCCCAGCATTTT.

Concerning this clonotype itself: The CDR3 end shows no conserved phenylalanine or tryptophan, and so a read error is likely. The DNA is omitted, as the CDR3 cannot be located on it reliably, and the CDR3 follows TCRdb's listing. V and J are TRBV11-2 and TRBJ2-1; the table gives TRBD1 as D, unverified against the DNA. Germline CDR1 reads SGHAT; CDR2 reads FQNNGV. The CDR3 totals 13 residues, both ends included. The CDR3: CATSLDRGNELFI.

The chain uses TRBV11-2 and TRBJ2-3; tentatively, D is TRBD1 (5 bases). Trimming stripped 5 bases from V and 2 bases from J, with 11 bases between. Germline values: CDR1 SGHAT, CDR2 FQNNGV. CDR3 length: 14 residues. The CDR3 nucleotides read TGTGCCAGCAGCCCGAGACAGTTCACAGATACGCAGTATTTT. It translates to CASSPRQFTDTQYF.

In its sample, this clonotype ranks as medium-sized. The chain is built from TRBV6-1 and TRBJ2-3; 7 nucleotides match TRBD1. There are 14 residues in the CDR3. Germline V CDR1 and CDR2: MNHNS, SASEGT. Germline trimming cut 5 bases from V and 1 base from J; bases unmatched to any gene: 3. CDR3 residues: CASSQGVGTDTQYF. Written as DNA, the CDR3 is TGTGCCAGCAGTCAGGGGGTCGGCACAGATACGCAGTATTTT.

This chain uses TRBV6-5 with TRBJ1-2; 9 bases align to TRBD1. J gave up 6 bases and V 5 bases, and 4 bases lay outside the gene matches. Germline-derived CDR1 and CDR2 are MNHEY and SVGAGI. The CDR3 loop spans 13 amino acids. This CDR3 reads CASSKQGANGYTF. CDR3 DNA sequence: TGTGCCAGCAGTAAACAGGGGGCTAATGGCTACACCTTC.

This clonotype was counted ten times or more. In nucleotides, the CDR3 is TGCAGTGGGGGGGAGACTAGCGCCCCAGAAGTGACCCAGTACTTC. Translating gives CSGGETSAPEVTQYF. The gene calls are TRBV20-1 and TRBJ2-5; 8 positions match TRBD2. The trim removed 7 bases at V and 7 bases at J, leaving 17 bases unmatched. CDR1 and CDR2 from the germline V gene are DFQATT and SNEGSKA (reference sequence). CDR3 length equals 15 residues.

Points on this clonotype: Lacking the conserved final phenylalanine or tryptophan, this CDR3 likely reflects a read error. The rearrangement links TRBV4-2 to TRBJ2-3, with 9 bases fitting TRBD2. Germline assignment: CDR1 LGHNA and CDR2 YNFKEQ. The CDR3 runs 17 residues. In DNA form, the CDR3 reads TGTGCCACCAGCCAAGGGTGGGCTAGCGGGACCACAGATACGCAGTATTCT. This sequence encodes CATSQGWASGTTDTQYS.

As regards this clonotype: At one boundary the junction diverges from the germline segment, which might be a read error. V gene TRBV4-1 combines with J gene TRBJ1-1; D remains unclear. Germline CDR1 MGHRA, CDR2 YSYEKL. The CDR3 covers 17 residues. CDR3 DNA sequence: TGCGCCAACAGCCATGATGGCGGCAGGCCGGGGAACACTGAAGCTTTCTTT. Its translation: CANSHDGGRPGNTEAFF.

About this clonotype: Its ends do not fully match the called genes, so a read error is possible. This chain joins TRBV11-2 and TRBJ2-3, with D possibly called TRBD1 or TRBD2 (5 bases each). The CDR3 sequence is 14 residues long. Germline CDR1 SGHAT, CDR2 FQNNGV. CDR3 nucleotide sequence: TGTGCCAGCAGCTTACTAGTGGGGGAAGATACGCAATGTTTT. Translated, it gives CASSLLVGEDTQCF.

This clonotype is categorized as medium-sized (0.01 to 0.1%). The chain has TRBV10-3 and TRBJ2-6, with D perhaps assigned TRBD1 or TRBD2 (5 bases each). CDR1 is ENHRY, CDR2 SYGVKD, per germline. The V end lost 0 bases, the J end lost 2 bases, and 5 bases lay between the germline ends. The CDR3 is made up of 15 amino acids. In nucleotides, the CDR3 is TGTGCCATCAGTGAGTCGGGGGCTGGGGCCAACGTCCTGACTTTC. This codes for CAISESGAGANVLTF.

This clonotype was seen more than once but under ten times. This could be a read error, since a much larger clone is one nucleotide away. The chain combines TRBV10-2 with TRBJ2-7; no clear D. The ends were cut back, 0 bases at V and 13 bases at J, with 10 bases in the middle. This CDR3 has 11 amino acids. The V gene's germline CDR1 is WSHSY and CDR2 SAAADI. In DNA, the CDR3 is TGCGCCAGCAGTGAGTCGGGTACGCATTACTTC. The encoded protein is CASSESGTHYF.

On this clonotype: The junction shows a germline mismatch at one end, possibly a read error. The J gene is TRBJ2-7, the V gene TRBV6-1; unclear D gene. Germline CDR1 reads MNHNS; CDR2 reads SASEGT. This CDR3 contains 12 residues. The CDR3 protein is CTSKQITYKQYF. The CDR3 DNA follows: TGTACCAGCAAACAAATAACCTACAAGCAGTACTTC.

For this clonotype: The junction does not match germline at one end; this may be a read error. The genes are TRBV6-1 and TRBJ1-6; D is unresolved. Germline CDR1 and CDR2: MNHNS and SASEGT. The CDR3 totals 15 residues. DNA of the CDR3: TGTGCCAGGAGTGAAAAGGTGGAAGGAAACTCACCCCTCCACTTT. Amino acids: CARSEKVEGNSPLHF.

This rearrangement joins TRBV12-3 or TRBV12-4 to TRBJ1-4; tentatively, D is TRBD1 (6 bases). V was cut by 6 bases and J by 8 bases, with 10 bases left in between. The CDR3 is 12 amino acids. CDR3 residues: CASSPGDEKLFF. CDR3 sequence (DNA): TGTGCCAGCAGCCCAGGGGACGAAAAACTGTTTTTT.

The gene calls are TRBV30 and TRBJ2-7; D is possibly TRBD1 or TRBD2 (5 bases each). The CDR3 is made up of 15 amino acids. V was cut by 2 bases and J by 0 bases, with 14 bases left in between. Germline lookup yields CDR1 GTSNPN and CDR2 SVGIG (reference sequence). CDR3 in amino acids: CAWSSGTESSYEQYF. The CDR3 nucleotides read TGTGCCTGGAGTTCCGGGACGGAGAGCTCCTACGAGCAGTACTTC.

The V gene is TRBV29-1, the J gene TRBJ1-2; no clear D. Deletions cut 1 base from V and 4 bases from J, with 7 bases between. The CDR3 sequence is 12 residues long. Germline assignment: CDR1 SQVTM and CDR2 ANQGSEA. CDR3 nucleotide sequence: TGCAGCGTTGAAGGGCTGGGCTATGGCTACACCTTC. Its protein is CSVEGLGYGYTF. Variable domain in full (rest from reference TRBV29-1 and TRBJ1-2): SAVISQKPSRDICQRGTSLTIQCQVDSQVTMMFWYRQQPGQSLTLIATANQGSEATYESGFVIDKFPISRPNLTFSTLTVSNMSPEDSSIYLCSVEGLGYGYTFGSGTRLTVV.

CDR3 region: CASRGTGASLETQYF. The CDR3 nucleotides read TGTGCCAGCAGGGGTACGGGGGCATCATTAGAGACCCAGTACTTC. The chain is built from TRBV12-3 or TRBV12-4 and TRBJ2-5, with D perhaps given as TRBD1 or TRBD2 (6 bases each). Between the trimmed V and J ends, which lost 6 bases and 4 bases, there was a span of 18 bases. The CDR3 totals 15 residues.

The chain uses TRBV4-1 and TRBJ2-1, with D maybe TRBD2 (5 bases). The V gene's germline CDR1 is MGHRA and CDR2 YSYEKL. Trimming stripped 2 bases from V and 5 bases from J, with 16 bases between. The CDR3 loop spans 16 amino acids. CDR3 sequence (DNA): TGCGCCAGCAGCCAACCCTCGGTGGGAGCCCACAATGAGCAGTTCTTC. Its protein is CASSQPSVGAHNEQFF.

This clonotype was counted between two and nine times. This sequence joins TRBV6-2 or TRBV6-3 and TRBJ2-5; 10 bases fit TRBD1. There are 15 residues in the CDR3. Germline CDR1 is MNHEY and CDR2 is SVGEGT. V lost 5 bases, J lost 2 bases, and 5 bases stayed unmatched. The CDR3 DNA follows: TGTGCCAGCAGTCCAGGGACAGGGGATCAAGAGACCCAGTACTTC. Translation gives CASSPGTGDQETQYF.

Concerning this clonotype: A junction end diverges from the germline sequence, so it may reflect a read error. CDR3 in DNA: TGTGCCAGCAGCTTTAAAATCGGGAACTACGGCTACACCTTC. As protein: CASSFKIGNYGYTF. V and J are TRBV7-9 and TRBJ1-2; D ambiguous. This CDR3 contains 14 residues. Looked up from germline, CDR1 is SEHNR and CDR2 is FQNEAQ (reference sequence).

This clonotype came up a few times. A read error is likely, as this CDR3 ends without the conserved phenylalanine or tryptophan. The chain recombines TRBV11-1 with TRBJ2-7, with 9 bases aligning to TRBD1. Germline CDR1 reads SGHAT; CDR2 reads FQDESV (reference sequence). V lost 0 bases to trimming and J lost 4 bases; unmatched junction nucleotides: 7. This CDR3 has 16 amino acids. The DNA of the CDR3 is TGTGCCAGCAGCTTAGCGCGTCCGGACAGGGGATACGAGCAGTACTTA. This codes for CASSLARPDRGYEQYL.

Details on this clonotype: The CDR3 ends on some other residue instead of the conserved phenylalanine or tryptophan, so this is likely a read error. The V and J genes are TRBV20-1 and TRBJ2-7, with TRBD2 matching over 10 bases. The CDR3 consists of 14 residues. CDR1 DFQATT and CDR2 SNEGSKA come from the germline V gene (reference sequence). J lost 2 bases, V lost 5 bases, and 6 bases had no gene match. CDR3 DNA: TGCAGTGCTGCCCAGGGACTAGCGCCCTACGAGCAGTACTTA. Protein: CSAAQGLAPYEQYL.

This clonotype was counted once. The conserved closing phenylalanine or tryptophan is absent in this CDR3, likely reflecting a read error. The chain combines TRBV4-1 with TRBJ2-1; a possible D gene is TRBD2 (6 bases). The CDR3 is 13 amino acids. CDR1 and CDR2 from the germline V gene are MGHRA and YSYEKL. The germline V and J ends were trimmed by 3 bases and 10 bases, with 13 bases remaining between them. CDR3 DNA: TGCGCCAGCAGCCAGGTATCGGGGGAAGAGCAGTTCTCC. Amino acid sequence: CASSQVSGEEQFS.

Concerning this clonotype: The CDR3 does not close with the conserved phenylalanine or tryptophan, likely indicating a read error. The chain recombines TRBV10-3 with TRBJ2-2; TRBD1 matches at 11 bases. After removal of 3 bases from V and 7 bases from J, the junction contained 4 bases not matched to a gene. CDR3 length: 15 residues. Per germline, CDR1 ENHRY and CDR2 SYGVKD. The CDR3 reads CAISDWTGGDGELFL. CDR3 in DNA: TGTGCCATCAGTGATTGGACAGGGGGCGACGGGGAGCTGTTTCTT.